These 6 T cell receptor beta chains were sequenced from one sample in a study of regulatory T cells in long-lasting Graves disease. Construction of the TCR beta libraries employed iRepertoire HTBI primers in conjunction with Arm-PCR of CDR3 regions. Each CDR3 protein is one row after TCRdb ran MiXCR on the multiplex PCR reads. The sample includes hundreds of thousands of distinct CDR3 sequences, roughly 20% of them seen just once. Time point here: persistent/refractory GD, antithyroid drugs over 5 years with positive TRAb. PBMC RNA served as the TCR library source. The sample here was peripheral blood mononuclear cells (PBMCs), taken when the disease was refractory, from a patient treated with antithyroid drugs. The receptors stem from a female donor with Graves disease.

The chain is built from TRBV29-1 and TRBJ2-7; D may be TRBD1 (6 bases). V lost 0 bases to trimming and J lost 0 bases, with 18 bases between them. The CDR3 is 17 residues long. Germline V lookup: CDR1 SQVTM, CDR2 ANQGSEA. CDR3 bases: TGCAGCGTTGAAGATCTAAGGACAGAAGATAGCTCCTACGAGCAGTACTTC. It specifies CSVEDLRTEDSSYEQYF.

In its sample, this clonotype was seen a few times. This CDR3 is CASSLARTFGNTIYF. The CDR3 DNA reads TGTGCCAGCAGCTTAGCGCGGACTTTTGGAAACACCATATATTTT. The J gene is TRBJ1-3, the V gene TRBV7-2; D call uncertain. The V gene's germline CDR1 is SGHTA and CDR2 FQGNSA. CDR3 length equals 15 residues. V was cut by 0 bases and J by 3 bases, with 9 bases left in between.

Notes on this clonotype: The junction does not match germline at one end; this may be a read error. The J gene is TRBJ1-1, the V gene TRBV12-3 or TRBV12-4; TRBD1 aligns across 7 bases. The CDR3 runs to 14 residues. The DNA of the CDR3 is TGTGCCAGCAGATTAGGGACAGCCAACACTGAAGCTTTCTTT. Residues: CASRLGTANTEAFF.

In this sample, this clonotype turned up a few times. The genes are TRBV6-1 and TRBJ2-7, with TRBD2 matching over 9 bases. In germline, CDR1 is MNHNS, CDR2 SASEGT. The CDR3 runs 16 residues. Trimming cost V 8 bases and J 5 bases; bases outside gene matches: 16. CDR3 nucleotides: TGTGCCAGCTCCGTTTCACGTAGCGGGAGATTTAACGAGCAGTACTTC. This translates into CASSVSRSGRFNEQYF.

The chain couples TRBV14 to TRBJ2-2; possibly TRBD2 for D (5 bases). Looked up from germline, CDR1 is SGHDN and CDR2 is FVKESK. V shed 0 bases and J shed 4 bases, with 9 bases lying between them. The CDR3 loop spans 15 amino acids. CDR3 bases: TGTGCCAGCAGCCAAGAATTCGGGGTCACCGGGGAGCTGTTTTTT. It is translated as CASSQEFGVTGELFF.

This clonotype was counted many times. V and J are TRBV11-1 and TRBJ2-7, with D tentatively TRBD1 (5 bases). The germline CDR1 and CDR2 sequences are SGHAT and FQDESV (reference sequence). V gave up 0 bases and J gave up 5 bases, with 14 bases separating them. This CDR3 has 15 residues. Here the CDR3 DNA reads TGTGCCAGCAGCTTAGCGCCAGACAGAAGGGACGAGCAGTACTTC. This codes for CASSLAPDRRDEQYF.